This entry describes one T cell receptor beta chain. Its antigen is as yet unknown. Time point here: recipient sample about 28 days before transplant, after cytoreduction. This record comes from a study of T cell clonotyping in hematopoietic cell transplantation. Study-level information: Recipients' pretransplant samples followed cytoreduction. Findings and limits, study-wide: Broader posttransplant TCR repertoire diversity was predicted by graft donor and pretransplant recipient Inverse Simpson Index values.

V shed 3 bases and J shed 7 bases, with 15 bases lying between them. The CDR3 is 14 residues long. Germline lookup yields CDR1 LNHDA and CDR2 SQIVND (reference sequence). Assay: immunoSEQ multiplex PCR; the TCRdb copy retains only in-frame clones and omits some. This table has over 15,000 clones, around 77% appearing once. Sequencing used peripheral blood mononuclear cells, obtained before stem cell transplant. The genes are TRBV19 and TRBJ1-2; the D is unclear. The origin of this receptor is a man between 60 and 75 years old with acute myeloid leukemia. Some clones in this sample may be carry-over from other donors' samples. The CDR3 nucleotides are TGTGCCAGTAGTATCTCTACCACCGCAGTTGGCTACACCTTC. This translates into CASSISTTAVGYTF.